This T cell receptor beta chain was recovered during a study of cytomegalovirus exposure and HLA in healthy donors. As concerns this clone: Antigen specificity is unknown.

The study, taken as a whole, reports: Rarity characterized most TCR sequences, yet some public TCRs appeared in many donors. In an earlier analysis, in under 700 donors, most V segments appeared productive either ~87% or ~30% of the time.

It was with 60 Vbeta and 13 Jbeta primers that the PCR ran. Some clones are missing from TCRdb's copy, which holds only in-frame ones; the method was immunoSEQ multiplex PCR. This sample has about 160,000 clones, with approximately 78% found just once. This receptor was identified in a woman aged 40 to 55 in good health and CMV-seronegative. Sequenced sample: PBMCs.

DNA of the CDR3: TGCGCCAGCAGTCCGAATCCGGGACAGCAAGAGACCCAGTACTTC. Protein product: CASSPNPGQQETQYF. The chain links TRBV5-1 to TRBJ2-5, with 7 nucleotides matching TRBD1. V gave up 5 bases and J gave up 2 bases; unmatched junction bases: 9. Germline assignment: CDR1 SGHRS and CDR2 YFSETQ. The CDR3 runs 15 residues.